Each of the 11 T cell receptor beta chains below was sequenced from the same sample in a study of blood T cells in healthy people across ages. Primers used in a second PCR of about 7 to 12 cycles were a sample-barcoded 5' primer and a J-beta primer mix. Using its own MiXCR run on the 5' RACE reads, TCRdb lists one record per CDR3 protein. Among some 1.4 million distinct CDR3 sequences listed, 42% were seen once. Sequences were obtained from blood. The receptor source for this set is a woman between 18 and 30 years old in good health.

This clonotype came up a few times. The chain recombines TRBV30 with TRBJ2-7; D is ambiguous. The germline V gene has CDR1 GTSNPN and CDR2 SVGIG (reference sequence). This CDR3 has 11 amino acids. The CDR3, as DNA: TGTGCTGCCACAGAGGTCGGCGAGCAGTACTTC. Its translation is CAATEVGEQYF.

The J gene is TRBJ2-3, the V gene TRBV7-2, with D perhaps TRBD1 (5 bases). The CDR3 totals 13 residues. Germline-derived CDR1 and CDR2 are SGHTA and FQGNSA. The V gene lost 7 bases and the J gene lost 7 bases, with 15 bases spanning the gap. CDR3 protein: CASTPGPPNTQYF. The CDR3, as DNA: TGTGCCAGCACTCCAGGGCCTCCCAATACGCAGTATTTT.

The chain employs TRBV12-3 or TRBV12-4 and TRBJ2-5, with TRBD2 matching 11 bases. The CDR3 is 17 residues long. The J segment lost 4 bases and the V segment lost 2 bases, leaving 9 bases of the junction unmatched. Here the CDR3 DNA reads TGTGCCAGCAGTTTAATGGGTGGTCTAGCGGGAGGAGAGACCCAGTACTTC. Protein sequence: CASSLMGGLAGGETQYF.

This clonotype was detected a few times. This CDR3 is CASSKERLLGYTF. The CDR3 DNA is TGTGCCAGCAGCAAAGAAAGACTACTGGGCTACACCTTC. The gene calls are TRBV21-1 and TRBJ1-2. TRBV21-1 is a pseudogene locus. CDR3 length equals 13 residues.

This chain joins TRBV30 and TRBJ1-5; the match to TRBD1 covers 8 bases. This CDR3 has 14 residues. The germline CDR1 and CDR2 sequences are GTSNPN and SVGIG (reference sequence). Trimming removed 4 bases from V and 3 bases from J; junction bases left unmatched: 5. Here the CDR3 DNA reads TGTGCCTGGACCATGACAGGGGTCAATCAGCCCCAGCATTTT. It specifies CAWTMTGVNQPQHF.

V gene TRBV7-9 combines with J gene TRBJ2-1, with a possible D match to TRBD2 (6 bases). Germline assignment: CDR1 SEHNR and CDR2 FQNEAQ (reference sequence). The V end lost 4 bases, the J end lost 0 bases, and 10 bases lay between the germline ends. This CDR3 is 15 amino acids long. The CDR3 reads CASSSRGSSYNEQFF. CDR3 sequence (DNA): TGTGCCAGCAGCTCCCGGGGGAGCTCCTACAATGAGCAGTTCTTC.

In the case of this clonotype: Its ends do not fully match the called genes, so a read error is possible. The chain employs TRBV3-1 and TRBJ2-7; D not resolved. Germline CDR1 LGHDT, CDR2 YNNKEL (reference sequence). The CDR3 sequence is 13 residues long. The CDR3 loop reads CASSHGPGYELYF. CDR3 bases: TGTGCCAGCAGCCATGGTCCCGGTTACGAGCTGTACTTC.

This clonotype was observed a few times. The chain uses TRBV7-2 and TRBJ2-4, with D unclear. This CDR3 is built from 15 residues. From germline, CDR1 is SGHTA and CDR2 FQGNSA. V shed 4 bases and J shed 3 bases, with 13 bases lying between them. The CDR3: CASSSTVIGKNIQYF. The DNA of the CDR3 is TGTGCCAGCAGCTCCACAGTTATCGGCAAAAACATTCAGTACTTC.

The CDR3 here is CASSLRGGPDYEQYF. CDR3 bases: TGTGCCAGCAGCTTAAGAGGTGGCCCGGATTACGAGCAGTACTTC. This rearrangement joins TRBV7-2 to TRBJ2-7; D gene ambiguous. The CDR3 has 15 residues. Germline V gene data show CDR1 as SGHTA and CDR2 as FQGNSA. Trimming stripped 2 bases from V and 4 bases from J, with 15 bases between.

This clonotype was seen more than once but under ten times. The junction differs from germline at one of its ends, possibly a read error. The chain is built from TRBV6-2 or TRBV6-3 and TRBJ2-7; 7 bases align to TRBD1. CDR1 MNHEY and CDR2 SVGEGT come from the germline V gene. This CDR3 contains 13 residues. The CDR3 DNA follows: TGTGCCAGCTCCGGGACAGCCTCCCACGAGCAGTACTTC. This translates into CASSGTASHEQYF.

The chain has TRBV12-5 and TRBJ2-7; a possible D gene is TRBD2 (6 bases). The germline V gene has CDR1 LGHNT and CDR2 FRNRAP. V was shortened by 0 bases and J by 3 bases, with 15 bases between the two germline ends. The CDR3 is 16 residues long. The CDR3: CASGLVLAVTHYEQYF. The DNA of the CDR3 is TGTGCTAGTGGTTTGGTACTAGCTGTGACCCACTACGAGCAGTACTTC. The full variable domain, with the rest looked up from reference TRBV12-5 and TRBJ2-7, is DARVTQTPRHKVTEMGQEVTMRCQPILGHNTVFWYRQTMMQGLELLAYFRNRAPLDDSGMPKDRFSAEMPDATLATLKIQPSEPRDSAVYFCASGLVLAVTHYEQYFGPGTRLTVT.